This TCR beta chain was identified in a study of post-analysis software for immune sequencing data. Whole-study findings and limits: Five or six TRBV segments were significantly more frequent in patients than in controls. TRBV5-6, TRBV5-1 and TRBV20-1 were among these segments.

The CDR3 totals 15 residues. Germline V lookup: CDR1 KGHSH, CDR2 LQKENI. Prepared libraries of TCR beta cDNA carried unique molecular identifiers. TCRdb passed the PCR reads through MiXCR, listing each CDR3 protein once. This repertoire shows 740,000 or so distinct CDR3 sequences, approximately 53% found once; its top ten account for 4% to 5.5%. Concerning this clonotype itself: Its specificity is not known.

This sequence originates from a girl aged 10 to 17 with multiple sclerosis. The V and J genes are TRBV18 and TRBJ2-4; 7 nucleotides match TRBD1. The DNA matches TRBJ2-7 better at its end, which makes the J call doubtful. Material for sequencing was blood. The CDR3: CASSPPNRGRDEQYF. The CDR3 DNA follows: TGTGCCAGCTCACCACCGAACAGGGGTCGGGACGAGCAGTACTTC.